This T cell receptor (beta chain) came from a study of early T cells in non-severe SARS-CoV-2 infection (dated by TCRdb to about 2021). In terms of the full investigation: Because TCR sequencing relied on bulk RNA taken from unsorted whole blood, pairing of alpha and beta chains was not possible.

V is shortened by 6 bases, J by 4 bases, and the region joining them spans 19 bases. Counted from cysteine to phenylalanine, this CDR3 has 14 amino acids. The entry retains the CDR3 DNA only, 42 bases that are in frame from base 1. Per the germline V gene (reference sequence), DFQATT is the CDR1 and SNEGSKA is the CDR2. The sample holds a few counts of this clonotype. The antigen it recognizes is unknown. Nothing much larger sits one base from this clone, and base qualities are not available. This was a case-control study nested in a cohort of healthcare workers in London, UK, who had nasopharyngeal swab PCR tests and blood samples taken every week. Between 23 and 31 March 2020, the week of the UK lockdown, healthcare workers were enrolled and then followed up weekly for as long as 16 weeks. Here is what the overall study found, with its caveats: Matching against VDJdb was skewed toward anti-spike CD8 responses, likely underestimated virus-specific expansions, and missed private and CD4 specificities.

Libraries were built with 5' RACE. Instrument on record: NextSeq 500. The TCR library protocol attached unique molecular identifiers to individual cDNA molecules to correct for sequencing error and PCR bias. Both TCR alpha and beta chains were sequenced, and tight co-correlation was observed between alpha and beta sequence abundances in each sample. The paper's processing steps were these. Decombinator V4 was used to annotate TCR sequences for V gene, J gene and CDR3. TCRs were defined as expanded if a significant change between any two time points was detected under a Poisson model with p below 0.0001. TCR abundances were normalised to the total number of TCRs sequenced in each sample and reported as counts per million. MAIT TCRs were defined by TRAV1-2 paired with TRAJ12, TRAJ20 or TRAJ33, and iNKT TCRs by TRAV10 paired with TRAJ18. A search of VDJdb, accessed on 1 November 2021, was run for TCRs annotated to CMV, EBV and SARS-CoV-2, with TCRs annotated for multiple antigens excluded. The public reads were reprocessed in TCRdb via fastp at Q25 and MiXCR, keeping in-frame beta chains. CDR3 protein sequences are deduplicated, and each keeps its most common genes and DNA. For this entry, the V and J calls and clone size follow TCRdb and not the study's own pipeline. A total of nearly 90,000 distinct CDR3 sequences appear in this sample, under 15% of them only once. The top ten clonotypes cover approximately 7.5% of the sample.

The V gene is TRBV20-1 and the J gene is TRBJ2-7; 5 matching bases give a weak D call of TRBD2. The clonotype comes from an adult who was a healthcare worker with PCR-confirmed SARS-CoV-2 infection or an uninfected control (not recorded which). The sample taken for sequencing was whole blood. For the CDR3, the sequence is CSAPAGRGHYEQYF. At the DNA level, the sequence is TGCAGTGCCCCGGCGGGTCGGGGTCATTACGAGCAGTACTTC.